This T cell receptor beta chain was sequenced in a study of T cell repertoires in cytomegalovirus infection. Study-level background: TCR beta signatures that were public indicated CMV infection and matching HLA type.

Study-level findings and limits: Dominant in the ex vivo response were TCR beta clonotypes restricted by HLA-C and specific for CMV.

The CDR3 is 14 amino acids. V lost 8 bases and J lost 0, with 10 bases in between. Germline V gene lookup returns CDR1 MNHEY and CDR2 SVGAGI. TCRdb re-called the reads through MiXCR, storing one row per CDR3 protein. The table has approximately 320,000 distinct CDR3 sequences, around a tenth seen once. This clonotype has ten or more counts. Its antigen is not known. The sample comprised PBMCs. V is TRBV6-5 and J is TRBJ1-4; D unresolved. The sequence was collected from a human donor in good health (CMV status not recorded). Some clones in this sample may be carry-over from other donors' samples. CDR3 amino acids: CASSRGPTNEKLFF. The CDR3 nucleotides read TGTGCCAGCTCCCGTGGGCCAACTAATGAAAAACTGTTTTTT.